The rows below give T cell receptor beta chains drawn from one sample of a study of human T cells and chemical hapten exposure. TCRdb re-called the RACE reads through MiXCR, storing one row per CDR3 protein. Among about 260,000 distinct CDR3 sequences listed, approximately 8.4% were seen once. The sequenced sample was whole blood, obtained in connection with sensitization to the hapten diphenylcyclopropenone (DPC). The receptor source for this set is a woman in her 40s with alopecia areata. Some clones in this sample may be carry-over from other donors' samples. The CDR3 runs from the conserved cysteine through the conserved F or W. The order of the fields is J gene, V gene, clone size, D gene, CDR3 DNA, CDR3 protein. The D gene is left open where the match is weak. Rows give clone size only sometimes, using once, few, many, or a class for an expanded clone.

TRBJ1-5	TRBV2	many	.	TGTGCCAGCAGTGAGGGGGTGCCGATTAATCAGCCCCAGCATTTT	CASSEGVPINQPQHF
TRBJ1-5	TRBV4-2	few	.	TGTGCCAGCAGCCAAGAATCGGTACCTAATCAGCCCCAGCATTTT	CASSQESVPNQPQHF
TRBJ2-1	TRBV9	few	.	TGTGCCAGCAGCGCAGACTCCCACAATGAGCAGTTCTTC	CASSADSHNEQFF
TRBJ1-5	TRBV6-4	.	TRBD1	TGTGCCAGCACCGAGGACAGGCTCAATCAGCCCCAGCATTTT	CASTEDRLNQPQHF
TRBJ1-3	TRBV4-2	many	.	TGTGCCAGCAGCCAAGACAGCTCTGGAAACACCATATATTTT	CASSQDSSGNTIYF
TRBJ1-3	TRBV4-1	many	.	TGCGCCAGCAGCCAATCTCAGTTCTCCGGAAACACCATATATTTT	CASSQSQFSGNTIYF
TRBJ1-1	TRBV7-2	few	.	TGTGCCAGCAGTCCTGCCGGTCGGACTGAAGCTTTCTTT	CASSPAGRTEAFF
TRBJ2-6	TRBV20-1	.	.	TGCAGTGCTAGTCCCTCTGGGGCCAACGTCCTGACTTTC	CSASPSGANVLTF
TRBJ1-4	TRBV29-1	few	.	TGCAGCGTTGTGCCTGCAACTAATGAAAAACTGTTTTTT	CSVVPATNEKLFF
TRBJ2-2	TRBV9	many	.	TGTGCCAGCAGCGCCCTTGGGGGAAGCACCGGGGAGCTGTTTTTT	CASSALGGSTGELFF
TRBJ2-3	TRBV10-3	.	.	TGTGCCATCAGTGGAGTCGGAGATACGCAGTATTTT	CAISGVGDTQYF
TRBJ2-7	TRBV10-3	few	.	TGTGCCATCAGTGAAGCCCTCTCACGCCACGAGCAGTACTTC	CAISEALSRHEQYF
TRBJ2-5	TRBV12-3/TRBV12-4	.	.	TGTGCCAGCAGTTTCCTCGGTGGGGGAGAGACCCAGTACTTC	CASSFLGGGETQYF
TRBJ1-1	TRBV6-2/TRBV6-3	.	.	TGTGCCAGCAGTATCCCTTTGGGGGAGGACACTGAAGCTTTCTTT	CASSIPLGEDTEAFF
TRBJ1-4	TRBV6-5	many	.	TGTGCCAGCAGGTCCCCAGGAACTTCTAATGAAAAACTGTTTTTT	CASRSPGTSNEKLFF
TRBJ1-1	TRBV4-3	.	TRBD1	TGCGCCAGCAGCCAAGAATACGGGACAGGGGGCGAAGCTTTCTTT	CASSQEYGTGGEAFF
TRBJ2-5	TRBV12-3/TRBV12-4	.	.	TGTGCCAGCAGTTTTGCAGAGACCCAGTACTTC	CASSFAETQYF
TRBJ1-5	TRBV7-2	many	.	TGTGCCAGCAGCAAGGACTATAGCAATCAGCCCCAGCATTTT	CASSKDYSNQPQHF
TRBJ1-6	TRBV3-1	.	TRBD1	TGTGCCAGCAGCCGTGACAGGGGGCAATTTTCACCCCTCCACTTT	CASSRDRGQFSPLHF
TRBJ1-2	TRBV12-3/TRBV12-4	.	.	TGTGCCAGCACCAAAACCCCGTTTGGCTACACCTTC	CASTKTPFGYTF
TRBJ2-3	TRBV2	many	TRBD2	TGTGCCAGCAGCCGACTAGCGGGTGCTAGCACAGATACGCAGTATTTT	CASSRLAGASTDTQYF
TRBJ2-3	TRBV7-2	few	.	TGTGCCAGCAGCTTAGCACAACCAGATACGCAGTATTTT	CASSLAQPDTQYF
TRBJ2-7	TRBV7-9	.	.	TGTGCCAGCAGCCTTGCAACGGGATTCAAACTATACGAGCAGTACTTC	CASSLATGFKLYEQYF
TRBJ1-4	TRBV7-2	few	.	TGTGCCAGCAGCTTCCGTGCAACTAATGAAAAACTGTTTTTT	CASSFRATNEKLFF
TRBJ2-3	TRBV7-9	.	.	TGTGCCAGCAGCTTTTTGGGGGCAGATACGCAGTATTTT	CASSFLGADTQYF
TRBJ2-1	TRBV5-1	.	TRBD2	TGCGCCAGCAGCGCGGGACTAGCGGGAGTCAACGAGCAGTTCTTC	CASSAGLAGVNEQFF
TRBJ2-7	TRBV27	few	TRBD2	TGTGCCAGCACCCCTTGGGGACTAGCGGGAGACAGCTCCTACGAGCAGTACTTC	CASTPWGLAGDSSYEQYF